This T cell receptor (beta chain) was recovered during a study of T cell responses to AZD1222 COVID-19 vaccine. Study results and limitations: Donors were largely white British and mainly female; clonal diversity was possibly underestimated. Repertoires were obtained solely post-peak T cell response. Per reports, nearly half of all spike-specific TCRs target regions that are unmutated in variants.

Clones were sequenced by immunoSEQ multiplex PCR, and TCRdb holds only the in-frame ones, with some missing. Here the sample spans more than 85,000 clones, approximately 86% being singletons. A remark on this clone: Antigen: not known.

Germline-derived CDR1 and CDR2 are KGHSH and LQKENI. V was shortened by 2 bases and J by 6 bases, with 11 bases between the two germline ends. This CDR3 comprises 14 residues. The sequencing here drew on peripheral blood, taken on day 0 of AZD1222 vaccination. The rearrangement joins TRBV18 to TRBJ1-5; D possibly corresponds to TRBD1 (5 bases). This receptor was identified in an adult in good health. This CDR3 is CASSPVRGGQPQHF. The CDR3 coding sequence is TGTGCCAGCTCACCAGTCCGGGGCGGTCAGCCCCAGCATTTT. The full variable domain, in which reference TRBV18 and TRBJ1-5 provide the parts outside the CDR3, is NAGVMQNPRHLVRRRGQEARLRCSPMKGHSHVYWYRQLPEEGLKFMVYLQKENIIDESGMPKERFSAEFPKEGPSILRIQQVVRGDSAAYFCASSPVRGGQPQHFGDGTRLSIL.